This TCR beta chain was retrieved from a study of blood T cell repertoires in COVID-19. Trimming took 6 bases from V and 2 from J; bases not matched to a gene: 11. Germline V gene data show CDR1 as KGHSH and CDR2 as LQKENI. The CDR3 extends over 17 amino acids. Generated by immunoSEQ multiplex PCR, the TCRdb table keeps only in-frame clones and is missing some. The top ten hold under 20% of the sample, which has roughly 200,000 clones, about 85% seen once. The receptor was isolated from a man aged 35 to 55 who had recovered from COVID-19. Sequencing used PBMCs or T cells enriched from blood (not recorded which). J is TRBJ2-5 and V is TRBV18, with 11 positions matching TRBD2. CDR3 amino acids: CASSPGLAGTLQETQYF. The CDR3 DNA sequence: TGTGCCAGCTCCCCTGGACTAGCGGGCACGTTACAAGAGACCCAGTACTTC.